This record concerns one T cell receptor (beta chain) sequence. V was clipped by 3 bases and J by 2 bases, with 8 bases between them. Germline V gives CDR1 SGHTA, CDR2 FQGNSA. This CDR3 is 14 amino acids long. Reverse transcription of extracted RNA yielded cDNA, which provided the sequencing template. The assay was immunoSEQ multiplex PCR, and TCRdb's table has in-frame clones only and misses some. This table has about 300,000 clones, 58% appearing once. The data were taken from a study of CD8+ T cells in alopecia areata. Treatment of the sample: oral pan-JAK inhibitor, 5-10 mg twice daily. Specimens obtained from alopecia areata patients comprised lesional scalp punch biopsies and peripheral blood. Sorted populations comprised CD4+ and CD8+ T cells obtained from PBMCs.

This clonotype originated in a human donor with alopecia areata. The sample here was CD4+ T cells sorted from blood, taken at week 24, from a patient treated with tofacitinib. The V gene is TRBV7-2, the J gene TRBJ1-5, with D perhaps TRBD1 (5 bases). For the CDR3, the DNA is TGTGCCAGCAGCTTGGCGGGGGGCAATCAGCCCCAGCATTTT. Its translation is CASSLAGGNQPQHF.